This is a list of T cell receptor beta chains from one sample in a study of blood T cell repertoires in COVID-19. Sequenced by immunoSEQ multiplex PCR; TCRdb stores in-frame clones only, minus some. The sample gives some 250,000 clones, around 79% of which show up once; around 3.2% is in the top ten. Source material: peripheral blood. These receptors all come from a woman of 80 years or more with acute or convalescent COVID-19. The CDR3 runs from the conserved cysteine through the conserved F or W. A D gene is named only where the DNA matches it firmly. Size values are once, few and many counts, or a class for expanded clones, and some rows have none.

TGTGCCAGCAGCTTAACAGGGGACGAGCAGTACTTC,CASSLTGDEQYF,TRBV5-5,TRBJ2-7,TRBD1,-,12
TGTGCCAGCATGCACCGGGAGGAAATTAATCAGCCCCAGCATTTT,CASMHREEINQPQHF,TRBV7-7,TRBJ1-5,-,-,15
TGTGCCAGCAGCTCACAAGGAAACACCATATATTTT,CASSSQGNTIYF,TRBV7-9,TRBJ1-3,-,-,12
TGTGCCAGCAGCCAACGGGAAGACACTACGCAGTATTTT,CASSQREDTTQYF,TRBV7-8,TRBJ2-3,-,once,13
TGTGCCAGCAGTTACTCCCAGGGGGCTTACACTGAAGCTTTCTTT,CASSYSQGAYTEAFF,TRBV6-5,TRBJ1-1,TRBD1,-,15
TGCAGCGTTGAAGATCAAACAGGGTTCACTGAAGCTTTCTTT,CSVEDQTGFTEAFF,TRBV29-1,TRBJ1-1,-,once,14
TGTGCCACCAGTGACCCAGGCCTCTTCAATCAGCCCCAGCATTTT,CATSDPGLFNQPQHF,TRBV24-1,TRBJ1-5,-,-,15
TGTGCCAGCAGCCGCACTGAGGGGGCTACTGGAAACACCATATATTTT,CASSRTEGATGNTIYF,TRBV13,TRBJ1-3,TRBD1,-,16
TGCGCCAGCAGCTCGATACTCAGCGGGAGGGCCGGAGAGCAGTTCTTC,CASSSILSGRAGEQFF,TRBV5-1,TRBJ2-1,TRBD2,few,16
TGCAGCGTCCACCGGGGGGGCCTGCCCGAGCAGTTCTTC,CSVHRGGLPEQFF,TRBV29-1,TRBJ2-1,TRBD2,-,13
TGCGCCAGCAGCCAACAATTCGGTAATACGCAGTATTTT,CASSQQFGNTQYF,TRBV4-3,TRBJ2-3,-,-,13
TGCAGCGTTGAAGATCCACTAGCCGGTGGAGTTACGCAGTATTTT,CSVEDPLAGGVTQYF,TRBV29-1,TRBJ2-3,-,few,15
TGTGCCAGCAGCCACGGACAGGGTGGGGTTTTCAACTATGGCTACACCTTC,CASSHGQGGVFNYGYTF,TRBV3-1/TRBV3-2,TRBJ1-2,TRBD1,-,17
TGTGCCAGCAGCTTTAAAGGGGAGGGGCATTATAGCAATCAGCCCCAGCATTTT,CASSFKGEGHYSNQPQHF,TRBV5-8,TRBJ1-5,-,-,18
TGTGCCAGCTCACCATTTAAGAGTAGTGCTGGTAATGAGCAGTACTTC,CASSPFKSSAGNEQYF,TRBV18,TRBJ2-7,-,-,16
TGTGCCAGCAACCCAGGGTTGCTCTATGGCTACACCTTC,CASNPGLLYGYTF,TRBV28,TRBJ1-2,-,-,13
TGCGCCAGCAGTGACTTACAGGGTAGGGACGAGCAGTACTTC,CASSDLQGRDEQYF,TRBV10-1,TRBJ2-7,-,few,14
TGTGCCAGCAGCTACGAGCTCGGGACAGGGGACTCACCCCTCCACTTT,CASSYELGTGDSPLHF,TRBV7-9,TRBJ1-6,TRBD1,-,16
TGTGCCAGCAGCGCTCGAGGGGGCAAAAATCAGCCCCAGCATTTT,CASSARGGKNQPQHF,TRBV27,TRBJ1-5,TRBD1,-,15
TGTGCCAGCAGACCCAATTTCTACTTGAACACTGAAGCTTTCTTT,CASRPNFYLNTEAFF,TRBV2,TRBJ1-1,-,-,15
TGTGCCAGCAGCTCGGGGACTAGCGGGAATTTAAACTACAATGAGCAGTTCTTC,CASSSGTSGNLNYNEQFF,TRBV5-5,TRBJ2-1,TRBD2,-,18
TGTGCCAGCTCACCACGAGAAGCTGTCTCTGGAAACACCATATATTTT,CASSPREAVSGNTIYF,TRBV18,TRBJ1-3,-,-,16
TGTGCCAGCAGTTCCCCCTGGGTTCAGGGTAACTATGGCTACACCTTC,CASSSPWVQGNYGYTF,TRBV28,TRBJ1-2,-,once,16
TGTGCCAGCAGCCCCGGCGGGGGACGCTCTGGGGCCAACGTCCTGACTTTC,CASSPGGGRSGANVLTF,TRBV7-9,TRBJ2-6,TRBD2,-,17
TGTGCCAGCAGTTACTCGGTGGGGACAGGGGTTTCACCCCTCCACTTT,CASSYSVGTGVSPLHF,TRBV6-5,TRBJ1-6,TRBD1,-,16
TGTGCCAGCAGCTCGACAGCCATAGGATCCTACGAGCAGTACTTC,CASSSTAIGSYEQYF,TRBV6-5,TRBJ2-7,-,-,15
TGTGCCAGCTCACCTAACTTAGCTAGCTACAATGAGCAGTTCTTC,CASSPNLASYNEQFF,TRBV18,TRBJ2-1,-,-,15
TGTGCCACCAAGGGGACAGCGAACACTGAAGCTTTCTTT,CATKGTANTEAFF,TRBV24-1,TRBJ1-1,TRBD1,-,13
TGTGCCAGCAGTGAAGGGCAGGCATCCTACGAGCAGTACTTC,CASSEGQASYEQYF,TRBV6-1,TRBJ2-7,-,once,14
TGTGCCAGCAGTGAACAACCAGGGGTATTTGGGGCCAACGTCCTGACTTTC,CASSEQPGVFGANVLTF,TRBV6-1,TRBJ2-6,-,-,17
TGTGCCATCAGTGAAGATACAGGGTTATCCGGGGAGCTGTTTTTT,CAISEDTGLSGELFF,TRBV10-3,TRBJ2-2,-,-,15
TGTGCCAGCAGTCCGGGACTCCTCGGGCAGTTCTTC,CASSPGLLGQFF,TRBV12-3/TRBV12-4,TRBJ2-1,-,-,12
TGTGCCAGCAGTCGACACAGGGACCCGAACACCGGGGAGCTGTTTTTT,CASSRHRDPNTGELFF,TRBV6-2/TRBV6-3,TRBJ2-2,-,-,16
TGTGCCAGCAGCCAAGATAGTCTAGGGGTTAAATACGAGACCCAGTACTTC,CASSQDSLGVKYETQYF,TRBV4-2,TRBJ2-5,-,-,17
TGTGCCAGCTCACCACGGGCAGGGCCACTGAACACCGGGGAGCTGTTTTTT,CASSPRAGPLNTGELFF,TRBV18,TRBJ2-2,-,many,17
TGTGCCACCACGCGGGGGAAATCGAACACTGAAGCTTTCTTT,CATTRGKSNTEAFF,TRBV2,TRBJ1-1,-,-,14